This is a list of T cell receptor beta chains from one sample in a study of Graves' ophthalmopathy and Graves' hyperthyroidism. TCRdb ran MiXCR on the multiplex PCR reads and lists one entry per CDR3 protein. The table shows hundreds of thousands of distinct CDR3 sequences, with about 38% occurring only once. Sequencing was performed on peripheral blood. The receptors come from an adult man with Graves' ophthalmopathy. Each CDR3 is given with its conserved first and last residue. A D gene is named only where the DNA matches it firmly. Clone size is stated in some rows and not others, as once, few, many or a class when expanded.

d_call	v_call	clone_size	j_call	cdr3_nt	cdr3_aa
.	TRBV2	.	TRBJ2-2	TGTGCCAGCAGTGAACTCCAGCACGAGGCCGGGGAGCTGTTTTTT	CASSELQHEAGELFF
.	TRBV6-6	.	TRBJ2-2	TGTGCCAGCAGTTATCTCGACGGTCCGTTTGCCCCCGGGGAGCTGTTTTTT	CASSYLDGPFAPGELFF
.	TRBV29-1	few	TRBJ2-3	TGCAGCGTCGGGACGCGCCCGAAGTACTTCCCGAGGGCAGATACGCAGTATTTT	CSVGTRPKYFPRADTQYF
.	TRBV15	many	TRBJ1-4	TGTGCCACCAGCAGTTGGGACGGCGGTGCCACTAATGAAAAACTGTTTTTT	CATSSWDGGATNEKLFF
.	TRBV6-4	few	TRBJ2-5	TGTGCCAGCACCCCGGACAGCGCCCACCTAGTCCAAGAGACCCAGTACTTC	CASTPDSAHLVQETQYF
.	TRBV4-1	.	TRBJ1-1	TGCGCCAGCAGCCAAGGTTCAGACACTGAAGCTTTCTTT	CASSQGSDTEAFF
TRBD1	TRBV12-3/TRBV12-4	.	TRBJ1-1	TGTGCCAGCAGTTTATATACAGGGGCAGAAGCTTTCTTT	CASSLYTGAEAFF
.	TRBV29-1	.	TRBJ1-5	TGCAGCGTTGATCCGGGGGCGGGTGATCAGCCCCAGCATTTT	CSVDPGAGDQPQHF
.	TRBV19	many	TRBJ1-6	TGTGCCAGTAGTCTCCAGCCTAATTCACCCCTCCACTTT	CASSLQPNSPLHF
TRBD1	TRBV5-1	many	TRBJ2-7	TGCGCCAGCAGCACGACAGGGTCCCACGAGCAGTACTTC	CASSTTGSHEQYF
TRBD1	TRBV10-3	once	TRBJ1-5	TGTGCCATCAGTGCTCTAGGGACAGCAAATCAGCCCCAGCATTTT	CAISALGTANQPQHF
.	TRBV5-8	.	TRBJ2-7	TGTGCCAGCAGCCAAAGGGGCGTTGACGAGCAGTACTTC	CASSQRGVDEQYF
.	TRBV2	many	TRBJ2-5	TGTGCCAGCAGGGGGGGCTCGGCGGAGACCCAGTACTTC	CASRGGSAETQYF
.	TRBV2	many	TRBJ1-2	TGTGCCAGCAGTGGAGGGGTTGATGGCTACACCTTC	CASSGGVDGYTF
.	TRBV20-1	.	TRBJ2-3	TGCAGTGCTCCGACCGTCGCAGATACGCAGTATTTT	CSAPTVADTQYF
.	TRBV7-6	many	TRBJ1-1	TGTGCCAGCAGCCGCACCGGGGGCAGGATGAACACTGAAGCTTTCTTT	CASSRTGGRMNTEAFF
TRBD2	TRBV20-1	.	TRBJ2-5	TGCAGTGGTAGAGATGAGTTACTAGCGGGAGAAGAGACCCAGTACTTC	CSGRDELLAGEETQYF
TRBD1	TRBV15	many	TRBJ2-2	TGTGCCACCAGCATAAGCGGGACAGGGCTAACCGGGGAGCTGTTTTTT	CATSISGTGLTGELFF
TRBD1	TRBV7-2	.	TRBJ1-2	TGTGCCAGCAGCTATTTGACGGACAGGGTAGGGGGCTACACCTTC	CASSYLTDRVGGYTF
TRBD1	TRBV20-1	.	TRBJ1-6	TGCAGTGCTTCCACCGGGACAGGGACCCTTAGTTCACCCCTCCACTTT	CSASTGTGTLSSPLHF
TRBD2	TRBV24-1	once	TRBJ2-3	TGTGCCACCAGTGCCTATAGCGGGAGGGCCTCAGATACGCAGTATTTT	CATSAYSGRASDTQYF
.	TRBV30	.	TRBJ1-1	TGTGCCTGGAAGGGATTTAACACTGAAGCTTTCTTT	CAWKGFNTEAFF
TRBD1	TRBV20-1	.	TRBJ1-5	TGCAGTGCTAGGGGGGACAGGGGCTTTGGGCGTCAGCCCCAGCATTTT	CSARGDRGFGRQPQHF
.	TRBV20-1	many	TRBJ2-5	TGCAATGCTAGAGGGCCGGAGACCCAGTACTTC	CNARGPETQYF
.	TRBV25-1	many	TRBJ1-1	TGTGCCAGACGGCAGGGCGGCACTGAAGCTTTCTTT	CARRQGGTEAFF
.	TRBV21-1	.	TRBJ2-2	TGTGCCAGCAGCATAAGATGGGACCCCAACACCGGGGAGCTGTTTTTT	CASSIRWDPNTGELFF
.	TRBV24-1	.	TRBJ1-2	TGTGCCACCAGTGAAGCCACCGGGGGCGCGGATGGCTACACCTTC	CATSEATGGADGYTF
.	TRBV7-2	.	TRBJ1-1	TGTGCCAGCAGCTTAGGGGTCAGCAGCTCTGAAGCTTTCTTT	CASSLGVSSSEAFF
TRBD1	TRBV13	few	TRBJ1-2	TGTGCCAGCAGTTACCGGCCCGGGACAGGGGCCTATGGCTACACCTTC	CASSYRPGTGAYGYTF
.	TRBV7-2	.	TRBJ2-7	TGTGCCAGCAGCCAGCAGGGGCCCACAACGCTCTACGAGCAGTACTTC	CASSQQGPTTLYEQYF
.	TRBV29-1	.	TRBJ2-7	TGCAGCGTGGGGCAGAGGGGGCGGAGGGGCGAGCGGTACTTC	CSVGQRGRRGERYF
.	TRBV15	once	TRBJ1-1	TGTGCCACCAGCAGTGGGGTCGGGAACACTGAAGCTTTCTTT	CATSSGVGNTEAFF
TRBD2	TRBV7-2	many	TRBJ2-5	TGTGCCAGCAGCTCGGGACTAGCGGGAGTTAGAGAGACCCAGTACTTC	CASSSGLAGVRETQYF
TRBD1	TRBV29-1	.	TRBJ1-1	TGCAGCGTTTGGCAGGGGGATTCCACTGAAGCTTTCTTT	CSVWQGDSTEAFF
.	TRBV7-6	many	TRBJ1-1	TGTGCCAGCAGCTTAGCCGGGGGGGTTTTCAGTGAAGCTTTCTTT	CASSLAGGVFSEAFF
TRBD1	TRBV12-3/TRBV12-4	few	TRBJ1-1	TGTGCCAGCAGTTGGACAGGGGGCAAGAACACTGAAGCTTTCTTT	CASSWTGGKNTEAFF
.	TRBV5-1	many	TRBJ1-1	TGCGCCAGCACGCAAGGGGGTATGAACACTGAAGCTTTCTTT	CASTQGGMNTEAFF
.	TRBV11-3	few	TRBJ2-1	TGTGCCAGCAGCTCACGGATGGGGTACAATGAGCAGTTCTTC	CASSSRMGYNEQFF
TRBD1	TRBV11-2	.	TRBJ1-5	TGTGCCAGCAGCCGACCGGGACAGGAGTATCAGCCCCAGCATTTT	CASSRPGQEYQPQHF
.	TRBV29-1	many	TRBJ2-2	TGCAGCGTAAACTTTAACACCGGGGAGCTGTTTTTT	CSVNFNTGELFF
TRBD1	TRBV24-1	once	TRBJ2-5	TGTGCCACCAGTGATCCTACAGGGGTGATCCAGTGCTTC	CATSDPTGVIQCF